This TCR beta chain is drawn from a study of radiotherapy plus CTLA-4 blockade in lung cancer. At the level of the study: Disease control was seen in 30% to 35% of patients, objective responses in 15% to 20%.

Chemo-refractory metastatic non-small-cell lung cancer patients received focal radiation with ipilimumab CTLA-4 blockade. Regarding this clone: Antigen specificity is unknown.

Study-level results: An expansion of tumor-derived TCR clones occurred in blood after radiotherapy plus ipilimumab. Dynamics of early blood T cell clones, together with interferon-beta, were reportedly the best predictors of response.

Libraries were prepared by immunoSEQ multiplex PCR; TCRdb keeps only in-frame clonotypes and omits some of them. The profile shows tens of thousands of clones, approximately 80% of them singletons. The sequenced sample was peripheral blood, obtained from a patient treated with radiotherapy plus ipilimumab. This TCR was sampled from a human donor with non-small cell lung cancer that progressed on radiotherapy plus ipilimumab.

The CDR3 region has the DNA TGCGCCAGCAGCGGGGAACAGGGAATCTCCTACGAGCAGTACTTC. Translating gives CASSGEQGISYEQYF. The V gene is TRBV5-1, the J gene TRBJ2-7, with D maybe TRBD1 (6 bases). The V end lost 4 bases, the J end lost 0 bases, and 14 bases lay between the germline ends. This CDR3 spans 15 amino acids. Germline V gene data show CDR1 as SGHRS and CDR2 as YFSETQ.